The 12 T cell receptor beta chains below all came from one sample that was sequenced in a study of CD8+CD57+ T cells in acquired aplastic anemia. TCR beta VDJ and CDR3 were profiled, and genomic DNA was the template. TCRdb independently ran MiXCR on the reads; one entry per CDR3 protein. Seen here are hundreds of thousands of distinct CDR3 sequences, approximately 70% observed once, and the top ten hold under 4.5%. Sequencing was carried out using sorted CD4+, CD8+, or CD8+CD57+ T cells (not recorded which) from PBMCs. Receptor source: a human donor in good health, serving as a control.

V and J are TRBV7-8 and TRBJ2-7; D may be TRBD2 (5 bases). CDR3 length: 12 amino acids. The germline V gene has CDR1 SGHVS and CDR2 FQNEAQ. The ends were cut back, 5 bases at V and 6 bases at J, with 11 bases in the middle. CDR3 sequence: CASSVEGCEQYF. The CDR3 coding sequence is TGTGCCAGCAGCGTAGAGGGTTGCGAGCAGTACTTC.

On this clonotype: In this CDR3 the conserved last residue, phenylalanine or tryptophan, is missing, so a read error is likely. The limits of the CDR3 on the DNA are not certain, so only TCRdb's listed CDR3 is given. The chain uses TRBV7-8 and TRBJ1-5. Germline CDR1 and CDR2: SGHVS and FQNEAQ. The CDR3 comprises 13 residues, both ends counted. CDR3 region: CASSSQVGVGNNN.

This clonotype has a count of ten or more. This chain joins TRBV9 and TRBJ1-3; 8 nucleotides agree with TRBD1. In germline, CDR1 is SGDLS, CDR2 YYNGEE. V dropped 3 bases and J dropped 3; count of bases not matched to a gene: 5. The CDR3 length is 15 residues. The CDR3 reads CASSASTGDGNTIYF. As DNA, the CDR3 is TGTGCCAGCAGCGCTTCGACAGGGGATGGAAACACCATATATTTT.

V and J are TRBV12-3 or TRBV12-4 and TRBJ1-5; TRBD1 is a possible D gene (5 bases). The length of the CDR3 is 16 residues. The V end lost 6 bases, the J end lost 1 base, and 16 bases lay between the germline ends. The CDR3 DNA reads TGTGCCAGCAGGATAGACAGCGGCTCAAGCAATCAGCCCCAGCATTTT. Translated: CASRIDSGSSNQPQHF.

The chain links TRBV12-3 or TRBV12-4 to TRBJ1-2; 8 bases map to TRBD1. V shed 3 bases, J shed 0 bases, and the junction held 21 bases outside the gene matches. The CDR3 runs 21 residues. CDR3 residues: CASSFRRRGPGQEKSNYGYTF. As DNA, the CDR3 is TGTGCCAGCAGTTTTCGTCGCCGGGGCCCGGGACAGGAGAAATCTAACTATGGCTACACCTTC.

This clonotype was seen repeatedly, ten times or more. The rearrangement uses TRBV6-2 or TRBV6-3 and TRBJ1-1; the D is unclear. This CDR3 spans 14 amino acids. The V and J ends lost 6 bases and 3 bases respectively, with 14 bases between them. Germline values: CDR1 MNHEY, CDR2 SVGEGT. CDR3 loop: CASSSHVGDTEAFF. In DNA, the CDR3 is TGTGCCAGCAGCTCACATGTTGGGGACACTGAAGCTTTCTTT.

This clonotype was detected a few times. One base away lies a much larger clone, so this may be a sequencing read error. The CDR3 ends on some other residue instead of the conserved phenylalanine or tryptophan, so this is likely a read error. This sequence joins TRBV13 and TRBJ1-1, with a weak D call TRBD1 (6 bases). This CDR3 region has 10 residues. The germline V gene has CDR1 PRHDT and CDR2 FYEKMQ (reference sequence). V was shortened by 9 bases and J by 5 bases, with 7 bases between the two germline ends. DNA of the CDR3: TGTGCCAGTAGGGGGACTGAAGCTTTCCTT. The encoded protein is CASRGTEAFL.

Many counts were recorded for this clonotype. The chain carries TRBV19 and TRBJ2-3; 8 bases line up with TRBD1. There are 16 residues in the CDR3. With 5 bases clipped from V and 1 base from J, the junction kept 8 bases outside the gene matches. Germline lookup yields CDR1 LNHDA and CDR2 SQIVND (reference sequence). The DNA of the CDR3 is TGTGCCAGTAGTTCTAACAGGGGGGCGGGCACAGATACGCAGTATTTT. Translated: CASSSNRGAGTDTQYF.

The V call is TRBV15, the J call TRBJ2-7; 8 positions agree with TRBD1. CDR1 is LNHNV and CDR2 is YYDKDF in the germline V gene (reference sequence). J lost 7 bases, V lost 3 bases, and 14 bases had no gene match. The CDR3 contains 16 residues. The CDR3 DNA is TGTGCCACCAGCAGCCTGGATCGTGACAGGGGCCCTGAGCAGTACTTC. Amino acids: CATSSLDRDRGPEQYF.

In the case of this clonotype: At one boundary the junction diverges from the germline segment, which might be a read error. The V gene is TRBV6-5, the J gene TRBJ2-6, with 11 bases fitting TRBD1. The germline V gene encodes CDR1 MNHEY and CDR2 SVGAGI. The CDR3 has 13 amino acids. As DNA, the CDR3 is TGTGCCAGCATCGGGGACAGGGGGAGGACTGAAGCTTTC. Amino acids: CASIGDRGRTEAF.

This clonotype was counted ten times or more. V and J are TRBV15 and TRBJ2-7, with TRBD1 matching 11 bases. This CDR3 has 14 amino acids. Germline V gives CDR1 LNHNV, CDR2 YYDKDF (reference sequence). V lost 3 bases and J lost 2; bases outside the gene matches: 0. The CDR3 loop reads CATSRDRGPYEQYF. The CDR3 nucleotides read TGTGCCACCAGCAGGGACAGGGGGCCCTACGAGCAGTACTTC. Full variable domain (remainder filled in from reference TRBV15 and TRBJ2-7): DAMVIQNPRYQVTQFGKPVTLSCSQTLNHNVMYWYQQKSSQAPKLLFHYYDKDFNNEADTPDNFQSRRPNTSFCFLDIRSPGLGDTAMYLCATSRDRGPYEQYFGPGTRLTVT.

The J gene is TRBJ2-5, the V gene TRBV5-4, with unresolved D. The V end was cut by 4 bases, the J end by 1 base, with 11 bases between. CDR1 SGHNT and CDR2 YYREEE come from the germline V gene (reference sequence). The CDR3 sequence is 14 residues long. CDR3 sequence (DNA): TGTGCCAGCAGCGAAGCAAGGGCCCAAGAGACCCAGTACTTC. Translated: CASSEARAQETQYF.